This TCR beta chain was captured in a study of shared clonotypes between healthy human individuals. As handled by the study authors: From ImmunoSEQ came sequences covering only the junction and carrying no quality scores, so filtering differed. Clones were read by immunoSEQ multiplex PCR, and TCRdb kept only the in-frame ones, dropping some. Clone size and the V and J calls come from that table; the DNA yielded D and trimming. This sample has fewer than 600,000 clones; approximately 77% occur once, and the top ten carry 9.5% to 15%. CDR3 length equals 12 residues. CDR1 is LNHDA, CDR2 SQIVND, per germline (reference sequence). The V gene lost 4 bases and the J gene lost 7 bases, with 7 bases spanning the gap. This clone was counted many times. All donors were healthy HIV-negative adults lacking recent acute infections or vaccinations.

This chain joins TRBV19 and TRBJ2-2; D not resolved. Material for sequencing was PBMCs. The TCR sequence derives from a woman aged 35 to 49 in good health. Some clones in this sample may be carry-over from other donors' samples. CDR3 nucleotides: TGTGCCAGTAGTACATTCGTCGGGGAGCTGTTTTTT. Translated: CASSTFVGELFF.